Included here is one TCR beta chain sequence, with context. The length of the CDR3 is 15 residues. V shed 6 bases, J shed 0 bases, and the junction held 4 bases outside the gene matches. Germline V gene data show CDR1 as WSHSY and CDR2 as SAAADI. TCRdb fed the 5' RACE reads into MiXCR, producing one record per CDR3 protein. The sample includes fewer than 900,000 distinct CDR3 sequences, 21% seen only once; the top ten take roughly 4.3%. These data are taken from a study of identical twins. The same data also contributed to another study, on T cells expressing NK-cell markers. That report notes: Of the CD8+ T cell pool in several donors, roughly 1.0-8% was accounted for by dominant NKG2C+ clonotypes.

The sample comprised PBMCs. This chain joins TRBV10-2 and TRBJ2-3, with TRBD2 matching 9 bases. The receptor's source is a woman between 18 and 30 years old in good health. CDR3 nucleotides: TGCGCCAGCAGATTTAGCGGGGGAAGCACAGATACGCAGTATTTT. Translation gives CASRFSGGSTDTQYF.